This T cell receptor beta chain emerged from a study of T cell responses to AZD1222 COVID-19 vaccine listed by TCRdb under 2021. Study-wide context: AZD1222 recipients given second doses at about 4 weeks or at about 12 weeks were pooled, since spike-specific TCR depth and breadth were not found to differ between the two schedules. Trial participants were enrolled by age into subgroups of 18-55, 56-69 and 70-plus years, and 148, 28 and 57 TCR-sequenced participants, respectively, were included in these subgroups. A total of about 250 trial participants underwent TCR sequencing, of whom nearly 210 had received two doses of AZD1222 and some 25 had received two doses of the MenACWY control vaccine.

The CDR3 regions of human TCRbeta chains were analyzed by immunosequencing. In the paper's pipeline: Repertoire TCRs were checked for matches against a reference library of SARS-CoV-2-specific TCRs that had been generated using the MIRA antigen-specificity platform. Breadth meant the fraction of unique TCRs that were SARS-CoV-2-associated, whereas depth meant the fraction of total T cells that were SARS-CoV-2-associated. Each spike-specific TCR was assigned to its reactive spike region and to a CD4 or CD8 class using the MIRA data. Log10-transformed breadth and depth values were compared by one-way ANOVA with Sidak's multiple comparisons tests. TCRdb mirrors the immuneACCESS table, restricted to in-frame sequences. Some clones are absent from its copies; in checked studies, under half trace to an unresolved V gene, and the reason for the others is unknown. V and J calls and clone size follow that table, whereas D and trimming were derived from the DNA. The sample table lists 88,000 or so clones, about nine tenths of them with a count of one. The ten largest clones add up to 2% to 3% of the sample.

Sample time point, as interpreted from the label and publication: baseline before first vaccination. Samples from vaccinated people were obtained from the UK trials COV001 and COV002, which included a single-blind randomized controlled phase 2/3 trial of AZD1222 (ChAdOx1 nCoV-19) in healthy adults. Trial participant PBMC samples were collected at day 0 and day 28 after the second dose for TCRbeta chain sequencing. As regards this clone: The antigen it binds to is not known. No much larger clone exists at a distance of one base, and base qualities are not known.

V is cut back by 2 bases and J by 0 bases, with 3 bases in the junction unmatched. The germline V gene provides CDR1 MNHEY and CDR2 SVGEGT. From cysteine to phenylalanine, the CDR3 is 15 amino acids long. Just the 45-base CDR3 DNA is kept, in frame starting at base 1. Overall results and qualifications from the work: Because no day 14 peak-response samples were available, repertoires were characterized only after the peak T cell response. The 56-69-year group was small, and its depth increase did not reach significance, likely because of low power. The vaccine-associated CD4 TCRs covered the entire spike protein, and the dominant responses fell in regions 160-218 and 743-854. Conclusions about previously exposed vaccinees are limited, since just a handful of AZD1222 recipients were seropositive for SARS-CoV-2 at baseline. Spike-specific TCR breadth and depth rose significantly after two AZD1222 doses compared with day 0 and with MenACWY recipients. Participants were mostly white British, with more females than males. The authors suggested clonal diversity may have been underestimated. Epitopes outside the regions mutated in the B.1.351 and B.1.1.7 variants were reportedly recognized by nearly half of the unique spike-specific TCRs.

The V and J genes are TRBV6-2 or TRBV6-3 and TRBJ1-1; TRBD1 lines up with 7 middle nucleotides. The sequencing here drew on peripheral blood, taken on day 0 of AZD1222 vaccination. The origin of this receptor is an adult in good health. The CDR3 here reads CASSYRGPMNTEAFF. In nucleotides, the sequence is TGTGCCAGCAGTTACAGGGGGCCCATGAACACTGAAGCTTTCTTT.